Listed here is a single T cell receptor beta chain. This clonotype has a handful of counts. Its antigen remains unidentified. Within one base of it there is no much larger clone, and no base qualities were kept. This entry is derived from a study of T-cell reconstitution after alpha-beta-depleted transplantation in children (dated by TCRdb to about 2016). Some background on the complete study: The study quantitatively tracked T-cell immune reconstitution after TCRalphabeta/CD19-depleted allogeneic hematopoietic cell transplantation in children using TCR repertoire profiling.

Receptor libraries were prepared by PCR. The instrument given in TCRdb is Illumina HiSeq 2500. TCR library preparation used molecular barcoding, with unique molecular identifiers applied to normalize quantification of the TCRbeta repertoire. The public reads were reprocessed in TCRdb via fastp at Q25 and MiXCR, keeping in-frame beta chains. When rows share a CDR3 protein, they turn into one entry using the most common DNA and genes. For this sample the table gives some 400,000 distinct CDR3 sequences, of which just over 20% were detected only once. The ten largest clones take up 3.5% to 4% of the sample. Reading the germline V gene gives CDR1 SGHTA and CDR2 FQGNSA. From cysteine to phenylalanine, the CDR3 is 14 amino acids long. The read is trimmed to its CDR3 DNA, 42 bases read in frame from base 1. A distance of 3 bases separates the germline ends of V and J, which lose 0 bases and 3 bases respectively.

This TCR was sampled from a human donor who donated a stem cell graft to a child with acute myeloid leukemia. The source was PBMCs from the stem cell graft donor, collected from the stem cell graft. This chain joins TRBV7-2 to TRBJ2-6, with the D gene call left open. The sequenced DNA is TGTGCCAGCAGCTTAGCGCTTGGGGCCAACGTCCTGACTTTC. The resulting protein is CASSLALGANVLTF.